This T cell receptor (beta chain) is from a study of T cell changes during pregnancy in multiple sclerosis. Trimming pared 5 bases from V and 1 base from J, leaving 14 bases between. CDR3 length: 15 amino acids. In germline, CDR1 is MDHEN, CDR2 SYDVKM. TCRdb keeps only in-frame clones here, not all; method: immunoSEQ multiplex PCR. The profile shows 35,000 to 45,000 clones, about 91% of them singletons. This clonotype was obtained from a female donor in good health, enrolled as a control in a pregnancy study. Sequenced here: CD4+ T cells from peripheral blood mononuclear cells, sampled in the second trimester of pregnancy. The chain couples TRBV28 to TRBJ1-1; D gene uncertain. CDR3 loop: CASSLFGDGNTEAFF. CDR3 sequence (DNA): TGTGCCAGCAGTCTTTTCGGAGATGGGAACACTGAAGCTTTCTTT.